The clone carrying this T cell receptor (beta chain) was seen once. The V gene's germline CDR1 is SQVTM and CDR2 ANQGSEA. The CDR3 is made up of 12 amino acids. The V end lost 7 bases, the J end lost 3 bases, and 12 bases lay between the germline ends. The sample belongs to a study of blood T cell repertoires in COVID-19. Study summary: The study drew acute and convalescent COVID-19 samples from the United States, Italy and Spain. Nucleic acid was either cDNA or gDNA, and it came from T cells, B-cell-depleted T cells, or PBMCs.

Study members were between about 18 and 90 years old and lived in 20 to 30 US regions. Original data processing: Reference gene primer amplification gave nucleated cell count estimates. The method was immunoSEQ multiplex PCR; TCRdb's version includes in-frame clones alone and lacks a portion of them. The D gene and trimming were derived from the DNA, and the V and J assignments and clone size from that table. The sample contains about 220,000 clones, about four fifths of which appear only once. The specimen sequenced was PBMCs or T cells enriched from blood (not recorded which). The sequence was obtained from a woman aged 40 to 55 with acute COVID-19. V is TRBV29-1 and J is TRBJ1-1; no reliable D call. The DNA of the CDR3 is TGCAGCGCGGGCCCGGTGGACACTGAAGCTTTCTTT. Encoded protein: CSAGPVDTEAFF.